This entry concerns a single T cell receptor (beta chain). These data come from a study of blood T cell repertoires in COVID-19. Study summary: There were acute and convalescent COVID-19 samples, and they came from the United States, Italy and Spain.

Assignments of participants to cohorts depended upon their own reported clinical history. Clones were sequenced by immunoSEQ multiplex PCR, and TCRdb holds only the in-frame ones, with some missing. Among hundreds of thousands of clones listed, 75% to 90% were seen once. Germline V lookup: CDR1 MNHEY, CDR2 SMNVEV (reference sequence). After removal of 2 bases from V and 4 bases from J, the junction contained 2 bases not matched to a gene. This CDR3 is 14 amino acids long. Sequencing was carried out using PBMCs or T cells enriched from blood (not recorded which). The rearrangement links TRBV27 to TRBJ2-1; TRBD2 aligns across 7 bases. The receptor's source is a man aged 25 to 40 who had recovered from COVID-19. The CDR3 spells CASSLGGVYNEQFF. CDR3 DNA: TGTGCCAGCAGTTTAGGGGGGGTTTACAATGAGCAGTTCTTC.